This TCR beta chain was found in a study of T cell responses to AZD1222 COVID-19 vaccine. As for the study in general: Analysis merged second doses at about 4 or about 12 weeks.

Notes on this clone: Its matching antigen is unknown.

The germline V gene has CDR1 SGHTA and CDR2 FQGNSA. The CDR3 has 15 residues. V lost 3 bases and J 5 bases, leaving 16 bases between the germline ends. Profiled with immunoSEQ multiplex PCR; TCRdb holds only in-frame clones, not every one. Of tens of thousands of clones listed, approximately 90% were seen once; the top ten hold over 20%. Study-wide points: Across the whole spike, CD4 TCRs peaked at regions 160-218 and 743-854. It should be noted that donors were predominantly white British and more often female, and clonal diversity was possibly underestimated. Within unmutated variant regions lay the reported targets of nearly half of spike-specific TCRs.

The material sequenced was peripheral blood, taken on day 0 of AZD1222 vaccination. The genes are TRBV7-2 and TRBJ2-5, with unresolved D. The clonotype originates from an adult in good health. CDR3 sequence (DNA): TGTGCCAGCAGCTTCGGTGGGCCTCGGCAGGAGACCCAGTACTTC. It encodes CASSFGGPRQETQYF. Full variable domain (missing parts from reference TRBV7-2 and TRBJ2-5): GAGVSQSPSNKVTEKGKDVELRCDPISGHTALYWYRQSLGQGLEFLIYFQGNSAPDKSGLPSDRFSAERTGGSVSTLTIQRTQQEDSAVYLCASSFGGPRQETQYFGPGTRLLVL.